Below are 13 T cell receptor beta chains sequenced from a single sample in a study of blood T cell repertoires in COVID-19. Sequencing was performed with immunoSEQ multiplex PCR; in TCRdb, only in-frame clones are kept and a portion is missing. The sample lists about 370,000 clones, around 89% occurring once. Sequenced: peripheral blood. These receptors were obtained from a woman younger than 45 with COVID-19, enrolled during active disease.

V is TRBV27 and J is TRBJ2-1, with TRBD2 matching 8 bases. The germline gives CDR1 MNHEY, CDR2 SMNVEV (reference sequence). The CDR3 runs to 14 residues. V shed 5 bases and J 6 bases; nucleotides not matched to a gene: 6. CDR3 region: CASSPAGGGNEQFF. The CDR3, as DNA: TGTGCCAGCAGTCCGGCGGGAGGTGGCAATGAGCAGTTCTTC.

V is TRBV9 and J is TRBJ2-5; 7 nucleotides align to TRBD2. V trimming: 4 bases; J trimming: 5 bases; junction bases outside the gene matches: 8. Germline CDR1 and CDR2: SGDLS and YYNGEE. The CDR3 runs 14 residues. Here the CDR3 reads CASSLGRGGETQYF. The CDR3 coding sequence is TGTGCCAGCAGCCTAGGCCGGGGAGGGGAGACCCAGTACTTC.

Written as DNA, the CDR3 is TGTGCCAGCGCGCGGTGGGTTGAACGCGGGGAGCTGTTTTTT. This encodes CASARWVERGELFF. The chain recombines TRBV19 with TRBJ2-2; D gene uncertain. V lost 9 bases to trimming and J lost 7 bases, with 18 bases between them. Looked up from germline, CDR1 is LNHDA and CDR2 is SQIVND (reference sequence). This CDR3 is 14 amino acids long.

The V call is TRBV7-9, the J call TRBJ1-4; no firm D call. Germline-derived CDR1 and CDR2 are SEHNR and FQNEAQ (reference sequence). The V and J ends lost 5 bases and 5 bases respectively, with 15 bases between them. This CDR3 is built from 15 residues. CDR3 in DNA: TGTGCCAGCAGCCCGCCCGGGGTGGGAAATGAAAAACTGTTTTTT. Its translation is CASSPPGVGNEKLFF.

This clone has just one count. This chain links TRBV15 with TRBJ2-1; 7 bases line up with TRBD1. V was pared by 3 bases and J by 0 bases, with 5 bases of the junction left unmatched. Per germline, CDR1 LNHNV and CDR2 YYDKDF (reference sequence). CDR3 length equals 16 residues. The CDR3 region has the DNA TGTGCCACCAGCAGGGGGCGGACAGGCTCCTACAATGAGCAGTTCTTC. Translated, it gives CATSRGRTGSYNEQFF.

This clone has just a few counts. CDR3 DNA sequence: TGCGCCAGCAACGACTATCCTGCTAATGAGCAGTTCTTC. Amino acids: CASNDYPANEQFF. This chain joins TRBV10-2 and TRBJ2-1; D might be TRBD2 (5 bases). This CDR3 spans 13 amino acids. V was shortened by 7 bases and J by 7 bases, with 14 bases between the two germline ends. Germline V gene data show CDR1 as WSHSY and CDR2 as SAAADI.

V is TRBV29-1 and J is TRBJ2-6; 7 nucleotides align to TRBD1. The CDR3 consists of 16 residues. CDR1 and CDR2 (germline): SQVTM, ANQGSEA. V dropped 7 bases and J dropped 0; count of bases not matched to a gene: 9. Here the CDR3 reads CSATTGWVSGANVLTF. CDR3 nucleotides: TGCAGCGCGACGACAGGGTGGGTCTCTGGGGCCAACGTCCTGACTTTC.

The V and J genes are TRBV28 and TRBJ2-7; D might be TRBD1 (6 bases). Germline CDR1 reads MDHEN; CDR2 reads SYDVKM. V was shortened by 2 bases and J by 3 bases, with 8 bases between the two germline ends. This CDR3 region has 13 residues. The DNA of the CDR3 is TGTGCCAGCAGTTTAGGGGGCGTCTACGAGCAGTACGTC. It specifies CASSLGGVYEQYV.

This chain uses TRBV13 with TRBJ1-2; 8 bases map to TRBD1. Trimming at V came to 0 bases and at J to 5 bases, leaving 8 bases not matched to a gene. Germline V gene lookup returns CDR1 PRHDT and CDR2 FYEKMQ (reference sequence). CDR3 length equals 16 residues. In nucleotides, the CDR3 is TGTGCCAGCAGCTTAGGTGCGACAGGGGTCCATTATGGCTACACCTTC. Translation gives CASSLGATGVHYGYTF.

The rearrangement links TRBV12-3 or TRBV12-4 to TRBJ2-7; D remains unclear. V was pared by 3 bases and J by 5 bases, with 5 bases between. The CDR3 has 11 residues. Here the CDR3 DNA reads TGTGCCAGCAGTTTTTTCAACGAGCAGTACTTC. Translating gives CASSFFNEQYF.

The gene calls are TRBV4-3 and TRBJ2-1; no definite D call. Germline V lookup: CDR1 LGHNA, CDR2 YSLEER. Between the trimmed V and J ends, which lost 2 bases and 10 bases, there was a span of 18 bases. The CDR3 is 15 residues long. This chain's CDR3 is CASSQSPTRGPEQFF. The DNA for the CDR3 is TGCGCCAGCAGCCAATCCCCAACCCGAGGCCCGGAGCAGTTCTTC.

The rearrangement joins TRBV10-3 to TRBJ2-3; the match to TRBD1 covers 10 bases. The CDR3 is 16 amino acids. V lost 4 bases to trimming and J lost 5 bases; unmatched junction nucleotides: 9. The germline V gene encodes CDR1 ENHRY and CDR2 SYGVKD. CDR3 coding DNA: TGTGCCATCAGTGCCCGACAGGGGGCAGGAGGAGATACGCAGTATTTT. This translates into CAISARQGAGGDTQYF.

A note on this clone: One end of the junction varies from germline; a read error may be responsible. The rearrangement uses TRBV7-7 and TRBJ2-2; D possibly corresponds to TRBD2 (7 bases). The CDR3 runs to 16 residues. Germline V gene data show CDR1 as SSHAT and CDR2 as FNYEAQ (reference sequence). For the CDR3, the DNA is TGTGCTAGCAGCAGGGGTCTAGCGGCCAACACCGGGGAGCTGTTTTTT. This encodes CASSRGLAANTGELFF.